Detailed here is one TCR beta chain. Original processing methods: Estimated nucleated cell counts came from reference gene primer amplification. Some clones are missing from TCRdb's copy, which holds only in-frame ones; the method was immunoSEQ multiplex PCR. V, J and clone size are those of that table, while D and trimming were read from the DNA. The table shows 150,000 to 200,000 clones, with 80% to 90% occurring only once. This specimen belongs to a study of blood T cell repertoires in COVID-19. Germline V lookup: CDR1 MNHEY, CDR2 SVGAGI. Trimming pared 6 bases from V and 3 bases from J, leaving 16 bases between. The CDR3 covers 15 residues.

V and J are TRBV6-5 and TRBJ2-3; TRBD2 is a possible D gene (7 bases). The TCR originated in a human donor in a cohort sampled during active COVID-19. The specimen sequenced was peripheral blood. The CDR3 sequence is CASREPGGGTDTQYF. The CDR3 DNA reads as TGTGCCAGCAGAGAGCCGGGGGGCGGGACAGATACGCAGTATTTT.